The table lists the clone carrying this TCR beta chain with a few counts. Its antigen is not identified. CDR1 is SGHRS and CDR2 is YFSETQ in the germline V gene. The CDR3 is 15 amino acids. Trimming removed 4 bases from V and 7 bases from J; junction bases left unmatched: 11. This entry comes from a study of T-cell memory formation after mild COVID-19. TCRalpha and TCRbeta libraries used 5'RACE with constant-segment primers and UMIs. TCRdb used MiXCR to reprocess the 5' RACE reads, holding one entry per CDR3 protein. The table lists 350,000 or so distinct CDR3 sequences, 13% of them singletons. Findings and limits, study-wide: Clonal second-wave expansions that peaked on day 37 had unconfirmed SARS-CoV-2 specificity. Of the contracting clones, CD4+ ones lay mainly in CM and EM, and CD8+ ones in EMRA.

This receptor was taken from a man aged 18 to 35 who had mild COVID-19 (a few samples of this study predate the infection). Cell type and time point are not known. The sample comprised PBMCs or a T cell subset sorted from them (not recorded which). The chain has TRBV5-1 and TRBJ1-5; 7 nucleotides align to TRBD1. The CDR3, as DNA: TGCGCCAGCAGCGTAACAGGGGTACTCGGCCAGCCCCAGCATTTT. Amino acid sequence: CASSVTGVLGQPQHF.